The sequence of this T cell receptor beta chain was determined in a study of T cell repertoires and HLA-DP antigens (dated by TCRdb to 2017 to 2018). At the level of the whole study: An in vitro model of CD4+ T cell alloreactivity against allogeneic HLA-DP presented by transduced HeLa cells was used in the study. The two alloantigens modelled structurally similar versus dissimilar alloantigens, differing from self at one and over nine peptide-binding groove amino acids, respectively. The three donors were two male and one female, with ages ranging from the 18-to-29 to the 60-to-69 age band. On average, approximately 220 ng of DNA went in for sorted CD137+CD4+ samples, versus about 1,100 ng for pre-culture CD4+ samples.

Magnetic bead negative selection was used to isolate untouched CD4+ T cells from Ficoll-separated PBMC, with purity averaging about 98%. Untouched CD4+ T cells were isolated from Ficoll-separated PBMC with magnetic beads, reaching approximately 98% purity with negligible CD8+ contamination. Donors were a few healthy blood donors whose buffy coats supplied peripheral blood mononuclear cells. Each of the three donors was CMV seronegative. Genomic DNA was extracted with the DNeasy Blood & Tissue Kit. TCRB sequencing was performed on genomic DNA from sorted CD137+CD4+ cells and pre-culture CD4+ baseline samples from each subject. Ends trimmed: V by 3 bases, J by 7 bases; bases unmatched to a gene: 8. Via the germline V gene, CDR1 is KGHSH and CDR2 LQKENI. Including cysteine and phenylalanine, the CDR3 has 15 amino acids. CDR3 DNA is the only sequence kept; it has 45 bases, read in frame from the first base.

TCRB CDR3 regions were amplified with the immunoSEQ multiplex PCR using forward primers for 54 TRBV segments and reverse primers for 13 TRBJ segments. Deep resolution, with a target of 200,000 or so T cell genomes, was applied to the sequencing of pre-culture CD4+ samples. Amplicons were sequenced on an Illumina HiSeq System, producing 87 bp reads covering the CDR3. As for the original processing: Correction for PCR and sequencing errors was applied to reads, and CDR3 regions were defined through alignment to IMGT reference sequences. Synthetic template pools were used to estimate counts of templates and unique rearrangements. Clonality was calculated as 1 minus Pielou's evenness. The Daley-Smith estimator was used to estimate richness. Repertoire overlap was measured with Morisita's index. Clones present in cultured samples but not detected in the pre-culture repertoire of the same donor were defined as low-abundance clones. TCRdb's version of the immuneACCESS table is confined to in-frame rearrangements and falls short of the full clone set. An unresolved V gene accounts for under half of the shortfall where checked; the remainder is of unknown origin. Clone size and the V and J calls come from that table; the DNA yielded D and trimming. Present in this sample are roughly 120,000 clones, 80% to 95% of which were seen just once. 0.27% of the sample is held by the ten biggest clonotypes.

Overall results and qualifications from the work: Clones undetected before culture had an average cumulative frequency of about 35% against one allele and about 46% against the other. Naive and memory CD4+ repertoires were not analysed separately. Sorted CD137+ cells showed similar clonality against both alloantigens (about 0.4), much higher than the clonality of pre-culture samples (around 0.04). Limitations were identified as the inclusion of only three donors, the use of a non-physiological HeLa antigen-presenting system, and the use of total CD4+ responder cells.

A remark on this clone: The specificity of this receptor is unknown. Base-call qualities are not available, and no considerably larger clone is one nucleotide away.

Sequenced material: CD4+ T cells from PBMCs. This sequence uses TRBV18 and TRBJ2-1, and TRBD2 matches 8 of the central bases. The clonotype originates from a woman under 30 in good health and CMV-seronegative. CDR3 protein: CASSPPGGFSNEQFF. The nucleotide sequence reads TGTGCCAGCTCACCTCCGGGGGGGTTCAGTAATGAGCAGTTCTTC.